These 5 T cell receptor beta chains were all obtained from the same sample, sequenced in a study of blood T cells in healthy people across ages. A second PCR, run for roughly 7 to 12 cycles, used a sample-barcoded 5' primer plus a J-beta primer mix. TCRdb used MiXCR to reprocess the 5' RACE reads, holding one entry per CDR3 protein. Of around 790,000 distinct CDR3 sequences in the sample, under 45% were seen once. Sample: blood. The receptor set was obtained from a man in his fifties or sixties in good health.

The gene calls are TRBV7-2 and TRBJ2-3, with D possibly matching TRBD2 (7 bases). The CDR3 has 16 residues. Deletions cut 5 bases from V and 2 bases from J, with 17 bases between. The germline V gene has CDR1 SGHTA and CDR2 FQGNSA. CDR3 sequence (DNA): TGTGCCAGCAGCCCCCTCGGCGCGGGGGCCACAGATACGCAGTATTTT. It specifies CASSPLGAGATDTQYF.

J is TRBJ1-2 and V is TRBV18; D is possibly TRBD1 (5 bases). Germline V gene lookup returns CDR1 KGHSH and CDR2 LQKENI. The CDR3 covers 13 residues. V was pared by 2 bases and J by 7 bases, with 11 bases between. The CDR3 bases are TGTGCCAGCTCACCAGAAGGGGATGGTGGCTACACCTTC. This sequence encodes CASSPEGDGGYTF.

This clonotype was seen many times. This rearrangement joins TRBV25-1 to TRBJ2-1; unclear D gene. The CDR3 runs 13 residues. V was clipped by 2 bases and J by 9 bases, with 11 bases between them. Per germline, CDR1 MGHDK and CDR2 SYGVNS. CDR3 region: CASSEKPWGEQFF. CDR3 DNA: TGTGCCAGCAGTGAAAAACCCTGGGGTGAGCAGTTCTTC.

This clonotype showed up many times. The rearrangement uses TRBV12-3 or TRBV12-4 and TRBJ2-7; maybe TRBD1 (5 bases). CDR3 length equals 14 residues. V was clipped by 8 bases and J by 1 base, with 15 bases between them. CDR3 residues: CASRAQGRSYEQYF. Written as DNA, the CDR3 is TGTGCCAGCCGTGCGCAGGGAAGGTCCTACGAGCAGTACTTC.

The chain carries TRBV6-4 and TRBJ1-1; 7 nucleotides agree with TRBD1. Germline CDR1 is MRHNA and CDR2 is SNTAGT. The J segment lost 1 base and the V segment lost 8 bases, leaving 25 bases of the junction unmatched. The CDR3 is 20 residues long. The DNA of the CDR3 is TGTGCCAGCTGGTCCGGGACAGTGGAACCTATATTAGAGGGGAACACTGAAGCTTTCTTT. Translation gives CASWSGTVEPILEGNTEAFF.